This is a list of T cell receptor beta chains from one sample in a study of CD8 T cells in Susac syndrome. MiXCR, applied by TCRdb to the immunoSEQ multiplex PCR reads, yields one record per CDR3 protein. The sample contains 150,000 to 200,000 distinct CDR3 sequences, roughly 95% of which appear only once. The specimen was CD4+ T cells from PBMCs. Receptors were obtained from a human donor with multiple sclerosis. The CDR3 runs from the conserved cysteine through the conserved F or W. D genes are given only for firm matches. A clone size is listed for some rows: how often the clone was seen (once, few, many), or a class if it is expanded.

V gene: TRBV5-4; clone size: -; D gene: -; J gene: TRBJ2-3; CDR3 DNA: TGTGCCAGCAGCTTGGTAGCGGCTAGTCCGGATACGCAGTATTTT; CDR3 protein: CASSLVAASPDTQYF
V gene: TRBV6-5; clone size: -; D gene: -; J gene: TRBJ1-1; CDR3 DNA: TGTGCCAGCAGTTACGGGGACACTGAAGCTTTCTTT; CDR3 protein: CASSYGDTEAFF
V gene: TRBV10-3; clone size: -; D gene: -; J gene: TRBJ1-5; CDR3 DNA: TGTGCCATCGTGGGGGATCAGAATCAGCCCCAGCATTTT; CDR3 protein: CAIVGDQNQPQHF
V gene: TRBV7-8; clone size: -; D gene: TRBD1; J gene: TRBJ2-5; CDR3 DNA: TGTGCCAGCAGCAAATGGACAGGGGGTCCAGAGACCCAGTACTTC; CDR3 protein: CASSKWTGGPETQYF
V gene: TRBV29-1; clone size: -; D gene: -; J gene: TRBJ2-1; CDR3 DNA: TGCAGCGTTGCGGGCTACCTAAAATCGGATGAGCAGTTCTTC; CDR3 protein: CSVAGYLKSDEQFF
V gene: TRBV12-5; clone size: -; D gene: -; J gene: TRBJ2-3; CDR3 DNA: TGTGCTAGTGGACCGGACAGCACAGATACGCAGTATTTT; CDR3 protein: CASGPDSTDTQYF
V gene: TRBV27; clone size: -; D gene: -; J gene: TRBJ2-1; CDR3 DNA: TGTGCCAGCACTTCTCTGTTTGCCGGTTTAGGCAATGAGCAGTTCTTC; CDR3 protein: CASTSLFAGLGNEQFF
V gene: TRBV12-3/TRBV12-4; clone size: once; D gene: -; J gene: TRBJ1-1; CDR3 DNA: TGTGCCAGCAGTTTATGGGAGATGAACACTGAAGCTTTCTTT; CDR3 protein: CASSLWEMNTEAFF
V gene: TRBV4-1; clone size: once; D gene: -; J gene: TRBJ2-3; CDR3 DNA: TGCGCCAGCAGCCAAGAACTAATCGGGCACACAGATACGCAGTATTTT; CDR3 protein: CASSQELIGHTDTQYF
V gene: TRBV6-1; clone size: -; D gene: TRBD1; J gene: TRBJ1-5; CDR3 DNA: TGTGCCAGCAGCACTGGTCGGGACAGGGGGCTTGGGCAGCCCCAGCATTTT; CDR3 protein: CASSTGRDRGLGQPQHF
V gene: TRBV29-1; clone size: -; D gene: -; J gene: TRBJ2-3; CDR3 DNA: TGCAGCGTTCAACAGGGACTCCTGGGCACAGATACGCAGTATTTT; CDR3 protein: CSVQQGLLGTDTQYF
V gene: TRBV18; clone size: once; D gene: TRBD1; J gene: TRBJ1-1; CDR3 DNA: TGTGCCAGCTCGCCGAATTCAGGGGGCGCAGGGGAAGCTTTCTTT; CDR3 protein: CASSPNSGGAGEAFF
V gene: TRBV15; clone size: once; D gene: -; J gene: TRBJ2-5; CDR3 DNA: TGTGCCACCAGCACAGGACTCAGGACAGTCGCCCGAAAATGGGAGACCCAGTACTTC; CDR3 protein: CATSTGLRTVARKWETQYF
V gene: TRBV11-2; clone size: -; D gene: -; J gene: TRBJ2-6; CDR3 DNA: TGTGCCAGCAGCCGCAGACCAGGGGTCGGCTCTGGGGCCAACGTCCTGACTTTC; CDR3 protein: CASSRRPGVGSGANVLTF
V gene: TRBV6-5; clone size: -; D gene: -; J gene: TRBJ1-2; CDR3 DNA: TGTGCCAGCAGGTTTTACCGGGGGAAGGAGGGCTACACCTTC; CDR3 protein: CASRFYRGKEGYTF
V gene: TRBV6-1; clone size: once; D gene: TRBD2; J gene: TRBJ2-2; CDR3 DNA: TGTGCCAGCAGACGACATGGCGGGAGGGCCTCCGGAGGGGAGCTGTTTTTT; CDR3 protein: CASRRHGGRASGGELFF
V gene: TRBV5-1; clone size: once; D gene: -; J gene: TRBJ1-2; CDR3 DNA: TGCGCCAGCAGCCGGACACCAGGCGATTTCAACTATGGCTACACCTTC; CDR3 protein: CASSRTPGDFNYGYTF
V gene: TRBV6-6; clone size: -; D gene: -; J gene: TRBJ2-7; CDR3 DNA: TGTGCCAGCGGGGGTACCTACGAGCAGTACTTC; CDR3 protein: CASGGTYEQYF
V gene: TRBV2; clone size: -; D gene: -; J gene: TRBJ2-2; CDR3 DNA: TGTGCCAGCAACGGCGGGGTAGTAACCGGGGAGCTGTTTTTT; CDR3 protein: CASNGGVVTGELFF
V gene: TRBV5-4; clone size: -; D gene: TRBD2; J gene: TRBJ2-7; CDR3 DNA: TGTGCCAGCAGCCCCAGAGGGACTAGCGGGAGGGTTGGCGAGCAGTACTTC; CDR3 protein: CASSPRGTSGRVGEQYF
V gene: TRBV7-2; clone size: -; D gene: TRBD2; J gene: TRBJ2-3; CDR3 DNA: TGTGCCAGCAGCTCAATACGGACTAGCGGGGGGAGCACAGATACGCAGTATTTT; CDR3 protein: CASSSIRTSGGSTDTQYF
V gene: TRBV12-3/TRBV12-4; clone size: once; D gene: TRBD2; J gene: TRBJ2-7; CDR3 DNA: TGTGCCAGCACCTTTCCGGGACTAGCATACGAGCAGTACTTC; CDR3 protein: CASTFPGLAYEQYF
V gene: TRBV28; clone size: -; D gene: -; J gene: TRBJ1-2; CDR3 DNA: TGTGCCAGCAGTACCGGGACACAATATGGCTACACCTTC; CDR3 protein: CASSTGTQYGYTF
V gene: TRBV2; clone size: -; D gene: TRBD1; J gene: TRBJ1-2; CDR3 DNA: TGTGCCAGCAGCCGGACGCGGACAGGGGAGGAAGAGTATGGCTACACCTTC; CDR3 protein: CASSRTRTGEEEYGYTF
V gene: TRBV19; clone size: -; D gene: TRBD2; J gene: TRBJ2-4; CDR3 DNA: TGTGCCAGTAGTATAAGCGGGGCGACCAAAAACATTCAGTACTTC; CDR3 protein: CASSISGATKNIQYF
V gene: TRBV29-1; clone size: few; D gene: TRBD2; J gene: TRBJ2-5; CDR3 DNA: TGCAGTGGACTAGCGGGAGGAGAGACCCAGTACTTC; CDR3 protein: CSGLAGGETQYF
V gene: TRBV18; clone size: -; D gene: -; J gene: TRBJ2-1; CDR3 DNA: TGTGCCAGCTCAGAACGCCGGGACTCGACCTACAATGAGCAGTTCTTC; CDR3 protein: CASSERRDSTYNEQFF
V gene: TRBV3-1; clone size: -; D gene: -; J gene: TRBJ2-5; CDR3 DNA: TGTGCCAGCAGCCCGACAGTTTGGGGAGAGACCCAGTACTTC; CDR3 protein: CASSPTVWGETQYF
V gene: TRBV12-3/TRBV12-4; clone size: -; D gene: -; J gene: TRBJ1-1; CDR3 DNA: TGTGCCAGCAGTTTTCAGGGATCTACCACTGAAGCTTTCTTT; CDR3 protein: CASSFQGSTTEAFF
V gene: TRBV12-3/TRBV12-4; clone size: -; D gene: TRBD1; J gene: TRBJ2-7; CDR3 DNA: TGTGCCAGCAGTTTAGAGAAGATCAGGGGGTTCGACGAGCAGTACTTC; CDR3 protein: CASSLEKIRGFDEQYF
V gene: TRBV7-2; clone size: -; D gene: -; J gene: TRBJ2-5; CDR3 DNA: TGTGCCAGCAGCTCTCCAGGTCTGCCCCAGTACTTC; CDR3 protein: CASSSPGLPQYF
V gene: TRBV20-1; clone size: once; D gene: -; J gene: TRBJ1-5; CDR3 DNA: TGCAGTGCTAGGATTCCGGGTAGCAATCAGCCCCAGCATTTT; CDR3 protein: CSARIPGSNQPQHF
V gene: TRBV2; clone size: -; D gene: -; J gene: TRBJ1-1; CDR3 DNA: TGTGCCAGCAGCGAAGCAGGGTTTGAAGCTTTCTTT; CDR3 protein: CASSEAGFEAFF
V gene: TRBV6-5; clone size: once; D gene: -; J gene: TRBJ1-2; CDR3 DNA: TGTGCCAGCAGCACGGTTAGCTTCAGTAACTATGGCTACACCTTC; CDR3 protein: CASSTVSFSNYGYTF
V gene: TRBV20-1; clone size: once; D gene: -; J gene: TRBJ1-2; CDR3 DNA: TGCAGTGCTGATCAACTTGGGTCGGGACATGGCTACACCTTC; CDR3 protein: CSADQLGSGHGYTF
V gene: TRBV5-6; clone size: -; D gene: -; J gene: TRBJ1-2; CDR3 DNA: TGTGCCAGCAGCTTGGGGCAGTTTAGTGGCTACACCTTC; CDR3 protein: CASSLGQFSGYTF
V gene: TRBV20-1; clone size: -; D gene: -; J gene: TRBJ2-7; CDR3 DNA: TGCAGTGTAGAAGACGGGGGAGTAAACGAGCAGTACTTC; CDR3 protein: CSVEDGGVNEQYF
V gene: TRBV18; clone size: -; D gene: TRBD1; J gene: TRBJ2-7; CDR3 DNA: TGTGCCAGCTCACCCCGACGGGACAGGGGTGACGAGCAGTACTTC; CDR3 protein: CASSPRRDRGDEQYF
V gene: TRBV5-4; clone size: -; D gene: -; J gene: TRBJ1-1; CDR3 DNA: TGTGCCAGCAGCTTGAAAGGAAAGAACACTGAAGCTTTCTTT; CDR3 protein: CASSLKGKNTEAFF
V gene: TRBV18; clone size: -; D gene: -; J gene: TRBJ2-5; CDR3 DNA: TGTGCCAGCTCACCTCAGGACACCCTCAAAGAGACCCAGTACTTC; CDR3 protein: CASSPQDTLKETQYF
V gene: TRBV12-3/TRBV12-4; clone size: -; D gene: -; J gene: TRBJ2-7; CDR3 DNA: TGTGCCAGCAAGTCAGCCTACGAGCAGTACTTC; CDR3 protein: CASKSAYEQYF
V gene: TRBV7-9; clone size: -; D gene: TRBD1; J gene: TRBJ2-1; CDR3 DNA: TGTGCCAGCAGCTCCTCAGGGGGCAATGAGCAGTTCTTC; CDR3 protein: CASSSSGGNEQFF
V gene: TRBV24-1; clone size: -; D gene: -; J gene: TRBJ2-5; CDR3 DNA: TGTGCCACCAGTGACTCGGTGGGGGGTCAGGCCACCCAGTACTTC; CDR3 protein: CATSDSVGGQATQYF
V gene: TRBV6-2/TRBV6-3; clone size: -; D gene: -; J gene: TRBJ1-5; CDR3 DNA: TGTGCCAGCAGTTACGGGGATCCGGTTCGTCCCCAGCATTTT; CDR3 protein: CASSYGDPVRPQHF
V gene: TRBV20-1; clone size: -; D gene: -; J gene: TRBJ2-1; CDR3 DNA: TGCAGTGCTAGAGATCCTCGCTCCTACAATGAGCAGTTCTTC; CDR3 protein: CSARDPRSYNEQFF
V gene: TRBV23-1; clone size: -; D gene: -; J gene: TRBJ2-4; CDR3 DNA: TGCGCCAGCAGTTTACCTTATCCAGGGCCGGTATACATTCAGTACTTC; CDR3 protein: CASSLPYPGPVYIQYF
V gene: TRBV2; clone size: -; D gene: -; J gene: TRBJ1-4; CDR3 DNA: TGTGCCAGCAGGCATCGAGGGGGTGCAACTAATGAAAAACTGTTTTTT; CDR3 protein: CASRHRGGATNEKLFF
V gene: TRBV6-2/TRBV6-3; clone size: -; D gene: -; J gene: TRBJ2-3; CDR3 DNA: TGTGCCAGCGTGGGGGAAGCCCTTACGCAGTATTTT; CDR3 protein: CASVGEALTQYF
V gene: TRBV6-5; clone size: -; D gene: -; J gene: TRBJ1-4; CDR3 DNA: TGTGCCAGCAGCCGGGGGCGGAATGAAAAACTGTTTTTT; CDR3 protein: CASSRGRNEKLFF
V gene: TRBV10-3; clone size: -; D gene: TRBD1; J gene: TRBJ2-3; CDR3 DNA: TGTGCCATCAGTGAGTCTACAGGGGCAGATACGCAGTATTTT; CDR3 protein: CAISESTGADTQYF
V gene: TRBV20-1; clone size: -; D gene: -; J gene: TRBJ1-1; CDR3 DNA: TGCAGTGCTTCCAGGGATACGAACACTGAAGCTTTCTTT; CDR3 protein: CSASRDTNTEAFF
V gene: TRBV20-1; clone size: -; D gene: TRBD1; J gene: TRBJ2-3; CDR3 DNA: TGCAGTGCTCTACGCCCCGGGACAGGGAGCACAGATACGCAGTATTTT; CDR3 protein: CSALRPGTGSTDTQYF
V gene: TRBV20-1; clone size: -; D gene: -; J gene: TRBJ1-2; CDR3 DNA: TGCAGTGCTACACCAGACCATGGCTACACCTTC; CDR3 protein: CSATPDHGYTF
V gene: TRBV6-2/TRBV6-3; clone size: -; D gene: -; J gene: TRBJ2-7; CDR3 DNA: TGTGCCAGCAGTGGGGCTAAGGGCAGGTACGAGCAGTACTTC; CDR3 protein: CASSGAKGRYEQYF
V gene: TRBV28; clone size: -; D gene: -; J gene: TRBJ2-7; CDR3 DNA: TGTGCCAGCACCAAAGGGGTCTCCCTCTACGAGCAGTACTTC; CDR3 protein: CASTKGVSLYEQYF
V gene: TRBV2; clone size: few; D gene: TRBD2; J gene: TRBJ2-7; CDR3 DNA: TGTGCCAGCAGAGCTATAGCGGGAGGTAAATACGAGCAGTACTTC; CDR3 protein: CASRAIAGGKYEQYF
V gene: TRBV30; clone size: -; D gene: -; J gene: TRBJ1-5; CDR3 DNA: TGTGCCTGGAGTATCGGAGGGTATCAGCCCCAGCATTTT; CDR3 protein: CAWSIGGYQPQHF
V gene: TRBV15; clone size: once; D gene: TRBD2; J gene: TRBJ2-2; CDR3 DNA: TGTGCCACCAGGAGACCTTTGCGGGAGGGCCTTACCGGGGAGCTGTTTTTT; CDR3 protein: CATRRPLREGLTGELFF
V gene: TRBV5-1; clone size: -; D gene: TRBD2; J gene: TRBJ2-1; CDR3 DNA: TGCGCCAGCAGCTCCGGGACTAGCGGCTACAATGAGCAGTTCTTC; CDR3 protein: CASSSGTSGYNEQFF